This T cell receptor beta chain was obtained from a study of human T cells and chemical hapten exposure. Noted time point: pre-sensitization, week 0. Treatment indicated: therapeutic diphenylcyclopropenone sensitization with weekly scalp DPC. What the library attached to individual cDNA molecules were unique molecular identifiers. TCRdb independently ran MiXCR on the RACE reads; one entry per CDR3 protein. The sample has some 360,000 distinct CDR3 sequences; more than 4.5% are singletons. This receptor was taken from a woman aged 45 to 65 with alopecia areata. Some clones in this sample may be carry-over from other donors' samples. Specimen: whole blood, collected in connection with sensitization to the hapten diphenylcyclopropenone (DPC).

CDR3 in amino acids: CASTLTGISQPQHF. CDR3 in DNA: TGTGCCAGCACCCTGACAGGGATTTCACAGCCCCAGCATTTT. The chain links TRBV5-6 to TRBJ1-5, with 7 nucleotides matching TRBD1. Germline CDR1 and CDR2: SGHDT and YYEEEE. The CDR3 extends over 14 amino acids. The V and J ends lost 6 bases and 7 bases, in that order; junction bases with no gene match: 10. Supplemented by reference TRBV5-6 and TRBJ1-5, the full variable domain reads DAGVTQSPTHLIKTRGQQVTLRCSPKSGHDTVSWYQQALGQGPQFIFQYYEEEERQRGNFPDRFSGHQFPNYSSELNVNALLLGDSALYLCASTLTGISQPQHFGDGTRLSIL.